This T cell receptor (beta chain) derives from a study of cytomegalovirus exposure and HLA in healthy donors. Study as a whole: Out of around 360 genotyped donors, roughly 80% belonged to the Caucasian-associated ancestry cluster. Findings and limits, study-wide: Most of the TCR beta V segments (in an earlier analysis) were productive either about 87% or about 30% of the time.

A word on this clone: What it binds is not known.

Both 60 Vbeta primers and 13 Jbeta primers went into the PCR. Assay: immunoSEQ multiplex PCR; the TCRdb copy retains only in-frame clones and omits some. The sample carries approximately 130,000 clones, approximately 8.9% recorded once. Germline trimming cut 1 base from V and 5 bases from J; bases unmatched to any gene: 2. Germline CDR1 is MGHRA and CDR2 is YSYEKL. The CDR3 has 15 residues. V is TRBV4-1 and J is TRBJ1-4, with TRBD1 matching over 9 bases. The TCR originated in a woman between 40 and 50 years old in good health and CMV-seropositive. The sample consisted of PBMCs. As DNA, the CDR3 is TGCGCCAGCAGCCAAGCCGGGACAGGGAATGAAAAACTGTTTTTT. Translated: CASSQAGTGNEKLFF.